The 20 T cell receptor beta chains below were found in one sample sequenced in a study of T cell responses to AZD1222 COVID-19 vaccine. Libraries were prepared by immunoSEQ multiplex PCR; TCRdb keeps only in-frame clonotypes and omits some of them. The repertoire holds under 150,000 clones, about 87% seen once, with less than 6.5% in the top ten. The specimen was peripheral blood, collected 28 days after the second AZD1222 dose. Source of these receptors: an adult who received the AZD1222 COVID-19 vaccine.

V and J are TRBV19 and TRBJ1-2, with D possibly being TRBD1 (6 bases). V shed 7 bases and J shed 4 bases, with 10 bases lying between them. This CDR3 region has 12 residues. Germline CDR1 LNHDA, CDR2 SQIVND (reference sequence). The CDR3 is CASTPTGYGYTF. In DNA form, the CDR3 reads TGTGCCAGTACCCCGACAGGCTATGGCTACACCTTC. The full variable domain, completed using reference TRBV19 and TRBJ1-2, is DGGITQSPKYLFRKEGQNVTLSCEQNLNHDAMYWYRQDPGQGLRLIYYSQIVNDFQKGDIAEGYSVSREKKESFPLTVTSAQKNPTAFYLCASTPTGYGYTFGSGTRLTVV.

The genes are TRBV6-5 and TRBJ1-2, with no clear D. V lost 6 bases, J lost 5 bases, and 10 bases lay in between. Germline V gene data show CDR1 as MNHEY and CDR2 as SVGAGI. This CDR3 comprises 12 residues. The chain's CDR3 is CASRWDLYGYTF. CDR3 coding DNA: TGTGCCAGCAGGTGGGATTTATATGGCTACACCTTC.

The chain uses TRBV7-9 and TRBJ1-1; no reliable D call. V was cut by 5 bases and J by 1 base, with 8 bases left in between. CDR1 and CDR2 from the germline V gene are SEHNR and FQNEAQ (reference sequence). The CDR3 runs 13 residues. CDR3 protein: CASSAQQNTEAFF. CDR3 nucleotides: TGTGCCAGCAGCGCACAGCAGAACACTGAAGCTTTCTTT.

The chain uses TRBV7-2 and TRBJ2-7; TRBD1 or TRBD2 may be the D gene (5 bases each). CDR3 length: 16 residues. CDR1 is SGHTA and CDR2 is FQGNSA in the germline V gene. V lost 1 base to trimming and J lost 4 bases, with 17 bases between them. In DNA form, the CDR3 reads TGTGCCAGCAGCTTAGTCCCGCCCCGAGGGGTTTACGAGCAGTACTTC. This encodes CASSLVPPRGVYEQYF.

The gene calls are TRBV12-5 and TRBJ1-4, with D possibly TRBD1 on 6 matching bases. Germline CDR1 and CDR2: LGHNT and FRNRAP. V was trimmed by 7 bases and J by 8 bases, leaving 11 bases between them. The CDR3 length is 12 residues. The CDR3 is CASAGQTEKLFF. As DNA, the CDR3 is TGTGCTAGTGCCGGACAGACCGAAAAACTGTTTTTT. Full variable domain (outside the CDR3, taken from reference TRBV12-5 and TRBJ1-4): DARVTQTPRHKVTEMGQEVTMRCQPILGHNTVFWYRQTMMQGLELLAYFRNRAPLDDSGMPKDRFSAEMPDATLATLKIQPSEPRDSAVYFCASAGQTEKLFFGSGTQLSVL.

The chain couples TRBV7-9 to TRBJ2-7; a possible D gene is TRBD2 (5 bases). The CDR3 runs to 17 residues. V lost 5 bases, J lost 0 bases, and 20 bases lay in between. Germline CDR1 SEHNR, CDR2 FQNEAQ (reference sequence). The CDR3 is CASSLPRTPDPSYEQYF. As DNA, the CDR3 is TGTGCCAGCAGCCTCCCCCGGACTCCTGACCCCTCCTACGAGCAGTACTTC. Combining the CDR3 with reference TRBV7-9 and TRBJ2-7 gives the whole variable domain DTGVSQNPRHKITKRGQNVTFRCDPISEHNRLYWYRQTLGQGPEFLTYFQNEAQLEKSRLLSDRFSAERPKGSFSTLEIQRTEQGDSAMYLCASSLPRTPDPSYEQYFGPGTRLTVT.

This clone came up once. CDR3: CASSARDRSLGTQHF. The CDR3 DNA is TGTGCCAGCAGTGCCCGGGACAGGAGCTTGGGGACCCAGCATTTT. J is TRBJ1-5 and V is TRBV6-2 or TRBV6-3, with 8 bases aligning to TRBD1. Losses at the gene ends were 5 bases for V and 11 bases for J; bases not matched to a gene: 14. The CDR3 runs 15 residues. Germline CDR1 is MNHEY and CDR2 is SVGEGT.

The V call is TRBV18, the J call TRBJ1-1, with a possible D match to TRBD1 (5 bases). V was trimmed by 4 bases and J by 3 bases, leaving 12 bases between them. Germline V gene sequence: CDR1 KGHSH, CDR2 LQKENI. There are 14 residues in the CDR3. The CDR3 sequence is CASSLTEGYTEAFF. CDR3 coding DNA: TGTGCCAGCTCACTTACAGAGGGGTACACTGAAGCTTTCTTT.

The V and J genes are TRBV2 and TRBJ2-3, with TRBD2 identical over 7 bases. This CDR3 region has 11 residues. Germline V gives CDR1 SNHLY, CDR2 FYNNEI. J lost 10 bases, V lost 4 bases, and 2 bases had no gene match. In nucleotides, the CDR3 is TGTGCCAGCAGTGCACGGGAGGCGCAGTATTTT. As protein: CASSAREAQYF.

Notes on this clone: An end of the junction differs from the germline gene, which may be a read error. Other DNA sequences within the sample encode an identical CDR3. The chain combines TRBV5-1 with TRBJ1-3; D uncertain. CDR1 and CDR2 from the germline V gene are SGHRS and YFSETQ. CDR3 length: 16 amino acids. CDR3 DNA: TGTGCCAGCAGCTTGGCCCACGTAGCCTCTGGAAACACCATATATTTT. It encodes CASSLAHVASGNTIYF.

Only one count was recorded for this clone. This chain connects TRBV11-2 to TRBJ1-4; D gene uncertain. Trimming stripped 1 base from V and 0 bases from J, with 9 bases between. Germline assignment: CDR1 SGHAT and CDR2 FQNNGV. The CDR3 is 16 amino acids. This chain's CDR3 is CASSLGSLTTNEKLFF. The CDR3 DNA reads TGTGCCAGCAGCTTAGGTTCACTGACAACTAATGAAAAACTGTTTTTT.

This clone showed up just once. The CDR3 DNA is TGTGCCAGCAGCTTAAGAATTGGGACTAGCGGGGTGGGAGAGACCCAGTACTTC. It encodes CASSLRIGTSGVGETQYF. The chain combines TRBV7-8 with TRBJ2-5, with TRBD2 matching 13 bases. CDR3 length: 18 residues. The J segment lost 4 bases and the V segment lost 2 bases, leaving 10 bases of the junction unmatched. Germline V gene lookup returns CDR1 SGHVS and CDR2 FQNEAQ. Based on the CDR3 plus reference TRBV7-8 and TRBJ2-5, the full variable domain is GAGVSQSPRYKVAKRGQDVALRCDPISGHVSLFWYQQALGQGPEFLTYFQNEAQLDKSGLPSDRFFAERPEGSVSTLKIQRTQQEDSAVYLCASSLRIGTSGVGETQYFGPGTRLLVL.

The rearrangement joins TRBV5-4 to TRBJ2-3, with 15 bases aligning to TRBD2. Unmatched junction bases numbered 5, after V lost 4 bases and J lost 5 bases. Germline-derived CDR1 and CDR2 are SGHNT and YYREEE (reference sequence). The CDR3 consists of 16 residues. In DNA, the CDR3 is TGTGCCAGCAGCATGGGACTAGCGGGGGGTGAAGATACGCAGTATTTT. Translation gives CASSMGLAGGEDTQYF. Combining the CDR3 with reference TRBV5-4 and TRBJ2-3 gives the whole variable domain ETGVTQSPTHLIKTRGQQVTLRCSSQSGHNTVSWYQQALGQGPQFIFQYYREEENGRGNFPPRFSGLQFPNYSSELNVNALELDDSALYLCASSMGLAGGEDTQYFGPGTRLTVL.

This rearrangement joins TRBV18 to TRBJ1-4; no reliable D call. V lost 1 base, J lost 5 bases, and 11 bases lay in between. The CDR3 has 15 residues. The V gene's germline CDR1 is KGHSH and CDR2 LQKENI. CDR3 in DNA: TGTGCCAGCTCACCACGGGCAGTCCAAAATGAAAAACTGTTTTTT. It encodes CASSPRAVQNEKLFF.

V usage is TRBV28 and J usage is TRBJ1-1; D possibly corresponds to TRBD1 (5 bases). CDR3 length equals 15 residues. Between the trimmed V and J ends, which lost 6 bases and 1 base, there was a span of 15 bases. The germline CDR1 and CDR2 sequences are MDHEN and SYDVKM. CDR3 DNA sequence: TGTGCCAGCAGCCCTCAGACAGTGGCGAACACTGAAGCTTTCTTT. Translation: CASSPQTVANTEAFF.

V and J are TRBV5-1 and TRBJ2-1; TRBD1 matches at 9 bases. Germline CDR1 reads SGHRS; CDR2 reads YFSETQ. This CDR3 has 15 amino acids. Trimming took 5 bases from V and 3 from J; bases not matched to a gene: 6. The CDR3 here is CASRRETGGYNEQFF. CDR3 in DNA: TGCGCCAGCAGGAGAGAGACAGGGGGCTACAATGAGCAGTTCTTC.

V gene TRBV2 combines with J gene TRBJ1-5; perhaps TRBD1 as D (6 bases). There are 14 residues in the CDR3. From germline, CDR1 is SNHLY and CDR2 FYNNEI. Trimming took 7 bases from V and 4 from J, leaving 14 bases between them. This chain's CDR3 is CASNYQGPNQPQHF. The CDR3 nucleotides are TGTGCCAGCAACTATCAGGGGCCAAATCAGCCCCAGCATTTT. The full variable domain, rest sourced from reference TRBV2 and TRBJ1-5, is EPEVTQTPSHQVTQMGQEVILRCVPISNHLYFYWYRQILGQKVEFLVSFYNNEISEKSEIFDDQFSVERPDGSNFTLKIRSTKLEDSAMYFCASNYQGPNQPQHFGDGTRLSIL.

This rearrangement joins TRBV28 to TRBJ2-1; 7 bases are shared with TRBD1. Germline lookup yields CDR1 MDHEN and CDR2 SYDVKM. CDR3 size: 14 residues. V lost 2 bases, J lost 8 bases, and 6 bases stayed unmatched. In nucleotides, the CDR3 is TGTGCCAGCAGTTTAGGGAGACAGGGCCATGAGCAGTTCTTC. It encodes CASSLGRQGHEQFF.

This chain links TRBV5-5 with TRBJ1-6; 12 bases align to TRBD1. There are 17 residues in the CDR3. CDR1 SGHKS and CDR2 YYEKEE come from the germline V gene (reference sequence). V dropped 4 bases and J dropped 1; count of bases not matched to a gene: 3. DNA of the CDR3: TGTGCCAGCAGCCCGGGACAGGGGGCTTCCTATAATTCACCCCTCCACTTT. Translating gives CASSPGQGASYNSPLHF.

The chain links TRBV4-1 to TRBJ2-2, with D perhaps matching TRBD1 (5 bases). The CDR3 consists of 17 residues. V lost 0 bases and J 1 base, leaving 12 bases between the germline ends. Germline V gene lookup returns CDR1 MGHRA and CDR2 YSYEKL. The CDR3 coding sequence is TGCGCCAGCAGCCAAGAGGTCTCCAGGGTGAACACCGGGGAGCTGTTTTTT. Its translation: CASSQEVSRVNTGELFF.